A single sample is the source of the 12 T cell receptor beta chains below, sequenced in a study of Ad26.COV2.S vaccination and SARS-CoV-2 variants. Generated by immunoSEQ multiplex PCR, the TCRdb table keeps only in-frame clones and is missing some. The data contain over 250,000 clones, about 89% of them singletons. The sample's treatment: some 19 received Ad26.COV2.S at low or high dose, single or two shots; about 5 received placebo; per-sample allocation not given. Samples came from day 63 after the first vaccine or placebo injection. The specimen was peripheral blood, collected in a trial of Ad26.COV2.S vaccine versus placebo. These receptors all stem from a person between 18 and 65 years old who received the Ad26.COV2.S COVID-19 vaccine or a placebo.

V usage is TRBV11-3 and J usage is TRBJ1-1; the D gene is possibly TRBD1 (5 bases). Trimming removed 0 bases from V and 9 bases from J, with 11 bases in between. The CDR3 loop spans 13 amino acids. The germline gives CDR1 SGHNT, CDR2 YENEEA. The CDR3 protein is CASSLDDEDKAFF. The CDR3 DNA is TGTGCCAGCAGCTTAGATGATGAGGACAAAGCTTTCTTT.

The rearrangement joins TRBV6-2 or TRBV6-3 to TRBJ2-7; tentative D call: TRBD1 (5 bases). CDR1 MNHEY and CDR2 SVGEGT come from the germline V gene. The CDR3 is made up of 16 amino acids. Between the trimmed V and J ends, which lost 5 bases and 0 bases, there was a span of 17 bases. The CDR3 DNA sequence: TGTGCCAGCAGTAACCGCCCGGTGGGGCTCTCCTACGAGCAGTACTTC. This translates into CASSNRPVGLSYEQYF.

This chain uses TRBV4-1 with TRBJ2-1, with 7 bases identical to TRBD1. V gave up 2 bases and J gave up 3 bases; unmatched junction bases: 10. Germline V CDR1 and CDR2: MGHRA, YSYEKL. This CDR3 comprises 17 residues. The CDR3 nucleotides are TGCGCCAGCAGCCAAATACTCCGGGACAGCATCTACAATGAGCAGTTCTTC. Translation: CASSQILRDSIYNEQFF.

The J gene is TRBJ1-1, the V gene TRBV5-4; 12 bases fit TRBD1. The V gene end was trimmed by 5 bases and the J gene end by 9 bases; junction bases not matched to a gene: 14. The CDR3 runs to 16 residues. Germline V gene data show CDR1 as SGHNT and CDR2 as YYREEE (reference sequence). The CDR3 loop is CASRPGGQGARGQAFF. The CDR3, as DNA: TGTGCCAGCAGGCCCGGGGGACAGGGGGCCCGGGGACAAGCTTTCTTT.

Regarding this clone: The junction departs from the called germline gene at one end, perhaps through a read error. This chain connects TRBV7-9 to TRBJ2-7, with 11 bases aligning to TRBD1. The germline gives CDR1 SEHNR, CDR2 FQNEAQ (reference sequence). The CDR3 consists of 16 residues. The chain's CDR3 is CASSLVRTGGSHEQYF. In nucleotides, the CDR3 is TGTGCCAGCAGCTTAGTTCGGACAGGGGGCTCCCACGAGCAGTACTTC.

The chain combines TRBV21-1 with TRBJ1-2. TRBV21-1 is flagged as a pseudogene. The CDR3 length is 15 residues. CDR3 sequence: CASSKGGSRNYGYTF. The CDR3 DNA follows: TGTGCCAGCAGCAAAGGAGGGAGTAGGAACTATGGCTACACCTTC.

V usage is TRBV7-9 and J usage is TRBJ1-2; the D is unclear. CDR1 and CDR2 from the germline V gene are SEHNR and FQNEAQ (reference sequence). V was clipped by 3 bases and J by 2 bases, with 10 bases between them. The CDR3 consists of 14 residues. CDR3 DNA: TGTGCCAGCAGCTTCTCCGCAGCAAACTATGGCTACACCTTC. Protein product: CASSFSAANYGYTF.

V usage is TRBV7-6 and J usage is TRBJ1-6; D might be TRBD1 (5 bases). CDR3 size: 17 residues. CDR1 and CDR2 from the germline V gene are SGHVS and FNYEAQ. Trimming took off 1 base at V and 0 bases at J, with 10 bases between the two ends. The CDR3 coding sequence is TGTGCCAGCAGCTTAGGGGACGCCAGCTCCTATAATTCACCCCTCCACTTT. Residues: CASSLGDASSYNSPLHF.

The chain uses TRBV2 and TRBJ1-2, with D hard to call. V shed 5 bases and J shed 4 bases, with 17 bases lying between them. Germline V gene lookup returns CDR1 SNHLY and CDR2 FYNNEI. The CDR3 consists of 15 residues. DNA for the CDR3: TGTGCCAGCAGTCAACCCCCCCGGGGTGCCTATGGCTACACCTTC. This codes for CASSQPPRGAYGYTF. The entire variable domain, with the rest obtained from reference TRBV2 and TRBJ1-2, is as follows: EPEVTQTPSHQVTQMGQEVILRCVPISNHLYFYWYRQILGQKVEFLVSFYNNEISEKSEIFDDQFSVERPDGSNFTLKIRSTKLEDSAMYFCASSQPPRGAYGYTFGSGTRLTVV.

V gene TRBV7-3 combines with J gene TRBJ2-5, with D perhaps assigned TRBD1 or TRBD2 (5 bases each). Germline CDR1 is SGHTA and CDR2 is FQGTGA. The CDR3 totals 13 residues. The V end was cut by 6 bases, the J end by 7 bases, with 15 bases between. CDR3 nucleotide sequence: TGTGCCAGCAGTTCGGGGCCAGAGGGGACCCAGTACTTC. Translated: CASSSGPEGTQYF.

CDR3 residues: CASSPVGLPNEQFF. DNA of the CDR3: TGTGCCAGCAGCCCCGTAGGGTTGCCCAATGAGCAGTTCTTC. The chain links TRBV7-9 to TRBJ2-1; D gene ambiguous. V lost 5 bases, J lost 6 bases, and 14 bases lay in between. Germline loops: CDR1 SEHNR, CDR2 FQNEAQ (reference sequence). This CDR3 region has 14 residues.

This rearrangement joins TRBV5-1 to TRBJ2-3; possibly TRBD2 for D (5 bases). V gave up 1 base and J gave up 6 bases, with 15 bases separating them. This CDR3 comprises 15 residues. Per the germline V gene, CDR1 is SGHRS and CDR2 is YFSETQ. The CDR3 coding sequence is TGCGCCAGCAGCTTGCTAGCCCTATCTGGGGATACGCAGTATTTT. Translated, it gives CASSLLALSGDTQYF.